This TCR beta chain was captured in a study of TIL therapy for anti-PD-1-resistant metastatic lung cancer. Study-level background: Most patients had lung adenocarcinoma; several tumors were EGFR-mutant, two ALK-rearranged; half smoked currently or formerly. Tumors carried a median roughly 1.5 non-synonymous mutations per megabase.

Study results and limitations: This highly selected cohort may not generalize to typical lung cancer patients. TIL clonotype persistence in blood showed no apparent association with response.

In regard to this clone: Its specificity is unknown.

Germline loops: CDR1 GTSNPN, CDR2 SVGIG (reference sequence). V lost 0 bases to trimming and J lost 11 bases, with 29 bases between them. This CDR3 spans 18 amino acids. The immunoSEQ assay was v3. Using immunoSEQ multiplex PCR, the repertoire was profiled, and TCRdb retains in-frame clones only, with some absent. This table has around 50,000 clones, about 70% appearing once. The time point denotes: pre-treatment sample, taken before nivolumab and TIL therapy. Specimen: blood, collected at baseline. The chain joins TRBV30 to TRBJ1-5; D is possibly TRBD1 (5 bases). The receptor's source is a person aged 25 to 80 with non-small cell lung cancer. The CDR3 coding sequence is TGTGCCTGGAGTGTTACCCGGGGATCCGGGGCTAGCCTTCGGGCCCAGCATTTT. The encoded protein is CAWSVTRGSGASLRAQHF.